This TCR beta chain came from a study of cytomegalovirus exposure and HLA in healthy donors. Amplification used 60 Vbeta primers and 13 Jbeta primers. Profiling relied on immunoSEQ multiplex PCR, and the TCRdb table lists in-frame clones only, not all of them. The profile shows about 150,000 clones, roughly 9% of them singletons. In germline, CDR1 is SGHTA, CDR2 FQGNSA. The CDR3 length is 17 residues. V dropped 5 bases and J dropped 1; count of bases not matched to a gene: 9. This rearrangement joins TRBV7-2 to TRBJ1-2; 11 bases align to TRBD1. Sequencing input: PBMCs. The TCR was taken from a woman aged 40 to 50 in good health and CMV-seropositive. The CDR3 loop reads CASSARTGGSDNYGYTF. The DNA of the CDR3 is TGTGCCAGCAGCGCTCGGACAGGGGGCTCCGATAACTATGGCTACACCTTC.